This T cell receptor (beta chain) derives from a study of cytomegalovirus exposure and HLA in healthy donors. From germline, CDR1 is MNHEY and CDR2 SMNVEV (reference sequence). J gave up 4 bases and V 5 bases, and 12 bases lay outside the gene matches. The CDR3 sequence is 16 residues long. The protocol was immunoSEQ multiplex PCR, while the TCRdb copy is restricted to in-frame clones and leaves out a portion. This repertoire shows approximately 280,000 clones, roughly 90% found once; its top ten account for around 0.9%. This chain links TRBV27 with TRBJ2-3; 7 nucleotides line up with TRBD2. This TCR derives from a woman aged 18-29 years in good health and CMV-seronegative. The sample comprised PBMCs. CDR3 coding DNA: TGTGCCAGCAGTACCCTCACCCGGGGGGAGGCAGATACGCAGTATTTT. Amino acid sequence: CASSTLTRGEADTQYF.